This T cell receptor (beta chain) was identified in a study of identical twins. One entry per CDR3 protein, called by TCRdb with MiXCR from the 5' RACE reads. The sample consists of approximately 190,000 distinct CDR3 sequences, 15% to 20% of them appearing once. Trimming took off 5 bases at V and 6 bases at J, with 7 bases between the two ends. This CDR3 has 12 amino acids. Germline assignment: CDR1 PRHDT and CDR2 FYEKMQ (reference sequence). This sample was shared with a second study, whose subject was T cells expressing NK-cell markers. As that study records: In sorted CD3+CD56+NKG2C+, CD3+CD56+NKG2C- and CD3+CD56-NKG2C+ T cells, TCR beta repertoires were obtained. Within the sequenced cohort of eight donors, seven exhibited HCMV seropositivity and one was seronegative. An anti-gamma-delta TCR antibody was added in several experiments. It restricted sorting to alpha-beta TCR-expressing T cells. These clonotypes also led the CD3+CD56-NKG2C+ fraction in several donors.

This sequence joins TRBV13 and TRBJ2-2; D remains ambiguous. This clonotype was obtained from a young woman in good health. Sample: CD8+ T cells sorted from blood. The CDR3 sequence is CASSKGSGELFF. CDR3 bases: TGTGCCAGCAGCAAAGGTTCCGGGGAGCTGTTTTTT. The full variable domain, in which reference TRBV13 and TRBJ2-2 provide the parts outside the CDR3, is AAGVIQSPRHLIKEKRETATLKCYPIPRHDTVYWYQQGPGQDPQFLISFYEKMQSDKGSIPDRFSAQQFSDYHSELNMSSLELGDSALYFCASSKGSGELFFGEGSRLTVL.